The 12 T cell receptor beta chains given below trace back to one sample, sequenced in a study of human T cells and chemical hapten exposure. Time point specified: patch test 1, 2 weeks after DPC sensitization. Sample treatment: therapeutic diphenylcyclopropenone sensitization with weekly scalp DPC. One entry per CDR3 protein results from TCRdb running MiXCR on the RACE reads. Of 300,000 to 350,000 distinct CDR3 sequences in the sample, under 9% were seen once. The sequencing here drew on whole blood, taken in connection with sensitization to the hapten diphenylcyclopropenone (DPC). These receptor sequences come from a woman under 30 with alopecia areata. Some clones in this sample may be carry-over from other donors' samples.

This sequence joins TRBV10-3 and TRBJ1-2, with unresolved D. CDR3 size: 13 residues. The V end lost 3 bases, the J end lost 9 bases, and 14 bases lay between the germline ends. The germline V gene encodes CDR1 ENHRY and CDR2 SYGVKD. The CDR3 spells CAISEGPQMSYTF. In DNA form, the CDR3 reads TGTGCCATCAGTGAAGGACCGCAGATGAGCTACACCTTC.

CDR3 nucleotide sequence: TGTGCCAGCAGTTTGCGGGAGGGGGGTGTGCTGGGCAATGAGCAGTTCTTC. Translated: CASSLREGGVLGNEQFF. V usage is TRBV28 and J usage is TRBJ2-1; 9 nucleotides match TRBD2. The CDR3 runs 17 residues. Trimming at V came to 3 bases and at J to 6 bases, leaving 12 bases not matched to a gene. CDR1 MDHEN and CDR2 SYDVKM come from the germline V gene.

This clonotype was recorded many times. V usage is TRBV10-3 and J usage is TRBJ2-2, with 7 bases identical to TRBD1. The CDR3 extends over 18 amino acids. Germline values: CDR1 ENHRY, CDR2 SYGVKD. Unmatched junction bases numbered 11, after V lost 4 bases and J lost 0 bases. This CDR3 is CAISGGGEGAANTGELFF. The CDR3 region has the DNA TGTGCCATCAGTGGAGGGGGCGAAGGGGCCGCGAACACCGGGGAGCTGTTTTTT.

The V call is TRBV9, the J call TRBJ1-1; no clear D gene. The CDR3 is 14 amino acids. The V end lost 5 bases, the J end lost 1 base, and 12 bases lay between the germline ends. Germline V CDR1 and CDR2: SGDLS, YYNGEE. In DNA form, the CDR3 reads TGTGCCAGCAGTTATACGGACGGGAACACTGAAGCTTTCTTT. Its protein product is CASSYTDGNTEAFF.

This clonotype was picked up many times. V gene TRBV6-5 combines with J gene TRBJ2-2, with 9 bases aligning to TRBD1. Germline V gene sequence: CDR1 MNHEY, CDR2 SVGAGI. The CDR3 totals 16 residues. After removal of 0 bases from V and 5 bases from J, the junction contained 4 bases not matched to a gene. CDR3 DNA: TGTGCCAGCAGTTACTCGCCGGGACAGGGTACCGGGGAGCTGTTTTTT. Amino acids: CASSYSPGQGTGELFF.

This clonotype appeared a few times. Here the CDR3 reads CASGPTLRTGNTEAFF. CDR3 bases: TGTGCTAGTGGTCCCACCCTACGGACGGGGAACACTGAAGCTTTCTTT. The J gene is TRBJ1-1, the V gene TRBV12-5; D unclear. The CDR3 is 16 amino acids. Germline-derived CDR1 and CDR2 are LGHNT and FRNRAP. V dropped 5 bases and J dropped 1 base, with 17 bases sitting between them.

The table lists this clonotype with many counts. V and J are TRBV7-2 and TRBJ2-2; TRBD1 aligns across 9 bases. This CDR3 is 14 amino acids long. Germline V gene sequence: CDR1 SGHTA, CDR2 FQGNSA. The junction had 3 bases not matched to a gene; V was cut back by 5 bases and J by 5 bases. CDR3 sequence: CASSNDRGTGELFF. In nucleotides, the CDR3 is TGTGCCAGCAGCAACGACAGGGGGACCGGGGAGCTGTTTTTT.

This clonotype was seen a few times. This rearrangement joins TRBV27 to TRBJ2-3, with D maybe TRBD1 (6 bases). CDR1 is MNHEY, CDR2 SMNVEV, per germline (reference sequence). Trimming pared 0 bases from V and 1 base from J, leaving 14 bases between. This CDR3 is built from 17 residues. The chain's CDR3 is CASSLSVRQGRTDTQYF. The CDR3 coding sequence is TGTGCCAGCAGTTTATCGGTCCGGCAGGGGCGCACAGATACGCAGTATTTT.

This clonotype has a handful of counts. J is TRBJ2-1 and V is TRBV7-2; TRBD2 matches 10 bases. The trim removed 8 bases at V and 3 bases at J, leaving 16 bases unmatched. Germline V gives CDR1 SGHTA, CDR2 FQGNSA. This CDR3 region has 18 residues. CDR3 DNA: TGTGCCAGCGCTCAGATAAGCGGGGGGGCGCCACTCTACAATGAGCAGTTCTTC. Translating gives CASAQISGGAPLYNEQFF.

J is TRBJ2-3 and V is TRBV28, with D possibly TRBD2 on 5 matching bases. CDR1 and CDR2 (germline): MDHEN, SYDVKM. V shed 7 bases and J shed 6 bases, with 11 bases lying between them. This CDR3 has 12 amino acids. The CDR3 sequence: CASIRTGDTQYF. The DNA of the CDR3 is TGTGCCAGCATACGTACGGGGGATACGCAGTATTTT. Complete variable domain (other parts from reference TRBV28 and TRBJ2-3): DVKVTQSSRYLVKRTGEKVFLECVQDMDHENMFWYRQDPGLGLRLIYFSYDVKMKEKGDIPEGYSVSREKKERFSLILESASTNQTSMYLCASIRTGDTQYFGPGTRLTVL.

The chain carries TRBV7-2 and TRBJ1-3; D not resolved. This CDR3 is 16 amino acids long. The V and J ends lost 2 bases and 0 bases respectively, with 11 bases between them. Per the germline V gene, CDR1 is SGHTA and CDR2 is FQGNSA. CDR3 amino acids: CASSLPQSGSGNTIYF. DNA for the CDR3: TGTGCCAGCAGCTTACCACAGTCCGGCTCTGGAAACACCATATATTTT.

This clonotype was seen a few times. The rearrangement uses TRBV5-1 and TRBJ2-7; TRBD1 aligns across 7 bases. Looked up from germline, CDR1 is SGHRS and CDR2 is YFSETQ. This CDR3 comprises 14 residues. Germline trimming cut 7 bases from V and 1 base from J; bases unmatched to any gene: 8. The CDR3 bases are TGCGCCAGCGCCCACCCAGGGGGTTCCTACGAGCAGTACTTC. Translation gives CASAHPGGSYEQYF.